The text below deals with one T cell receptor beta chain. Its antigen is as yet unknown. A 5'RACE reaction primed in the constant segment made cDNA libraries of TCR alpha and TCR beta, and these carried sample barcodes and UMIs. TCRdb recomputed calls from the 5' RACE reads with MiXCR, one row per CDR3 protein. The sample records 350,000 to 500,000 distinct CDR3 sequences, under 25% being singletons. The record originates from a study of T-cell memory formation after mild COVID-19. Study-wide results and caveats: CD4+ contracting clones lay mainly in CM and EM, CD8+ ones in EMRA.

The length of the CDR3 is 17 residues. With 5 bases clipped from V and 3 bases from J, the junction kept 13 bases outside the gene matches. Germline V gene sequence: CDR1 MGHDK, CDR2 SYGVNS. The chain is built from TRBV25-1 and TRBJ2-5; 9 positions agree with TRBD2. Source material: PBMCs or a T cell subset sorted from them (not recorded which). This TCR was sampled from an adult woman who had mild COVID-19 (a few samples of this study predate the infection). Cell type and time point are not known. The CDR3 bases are TGTGCCAGCAGTCCCCGGTGGGGTAGCGGGGGCAAAGAGACCCAGTACTTC. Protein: CASSPRWGSGGKETQYF. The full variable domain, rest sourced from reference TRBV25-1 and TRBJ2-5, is EADIYQTPRYLVIGTGKKITLECSQTMGHDKMYWYQQDPGMELHLIHYSYGVNSTEKGDLSSESTVSRIRTEHFPLTLESARPSHTSQYLCASSPRWGSGGKETQYFGPGTRLLVL.